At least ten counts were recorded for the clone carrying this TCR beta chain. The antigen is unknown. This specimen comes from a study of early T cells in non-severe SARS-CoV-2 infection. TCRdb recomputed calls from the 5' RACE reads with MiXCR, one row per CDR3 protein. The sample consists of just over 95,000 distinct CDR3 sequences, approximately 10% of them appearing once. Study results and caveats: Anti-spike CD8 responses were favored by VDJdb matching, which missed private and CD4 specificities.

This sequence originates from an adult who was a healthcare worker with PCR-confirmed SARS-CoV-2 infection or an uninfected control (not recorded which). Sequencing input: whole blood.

CDR3 DNA sequence: TGTGCCAGCAGCTTGACCACAGGAAGTAGGAGCTACACCTTC. This encodes CASSLTTGSRSYTF. This chain connects TRBV28 to TRBJ1-2; D is perhaps TRBD1 (5 bases). Germline CDR1 MDHEN, CDR2 SYDVKM. V was clipped by 6 bases and J by 9 bases, with 20 bases between them. This CDR3 spans 14 amino acids.